This TCR beta chain stems from a study of OX40 agonist ivuxolimab in advanced cancers. The study, taken as a whole, reports: Averaging showed that CD8+ T cells had more expanded clones than CD4+ did.

Comment on this clone: Its specificity is unknown.

The CDR3 extends over 14 amino acids. Germline V gene lookup returns CDR1 SEHNR and CDR2 FQNEAQ (reference sequence). Trimming cost V 4 bases and J 8 bases; bases outside gene matches: 8. The method was immunoSEQ multiplex PCR; TCRdb's version includes in-frame clones alone and lacks a portion of them. In the table there are about 76,000 clones, over 80% of which are singletons. The rearrangement links TRBV7-9 to TRBJ2-4; TRBD1 agrees at 7 bases. The receptor was isolated from an adult with an advanced solid tumor such as melanoma, head and neck, liver or kidney cancer. The sequencing here drew on CD4+ or CD8+ T cells sorted from blood, taken in a trial of the OX40 agonist ivuxolimab. CDR3 amino acids: CASSSDRDQDIQYF. DNA for the CDR3: TGTGCCAGCAGCTCCGACAGGGACCAAGACATTCAGTACTTC.